The 18 T cell receptor beta chains in this list originate from one sample, sequenced in a study of blood T cell repertoires in COVID-19. The method was immunoSEQ multiplex PCR; TCRdb's version includes in-frame clones alone and lacks a portion of them. The sample has tens of thousands of clones, approximately 90% seen once. The sequencing sample was made of peripheral blood. These receptors all stem from a woman of 80 years or more with acute or convalescent COVID-19.

The J gene is TRBJ1-1, the V gene TRBV28; D gene ambiguous. V shed 8 bases and J shed 8 bases, with 9 bases lying between them. Germline V gives CDR1 MDHEN, CDR2 SYDVKM. The CDR3 totals 10 residues. The DNA for the CDR3 is TGTGCCAGCTGGAGGGTAGAAGCTTTCTTT. Protein sequence: CASWRVEAFF. The full variable domain, with the rest looked up from reference TRBV28 and TRBJ1-1, is DVKVTQSSRYLVKRTGEKVFLECVQDMDHENMFWYRQDPGLGLRLIYFSYDVKMKEKGDIPEGYSVSREKKERFSLILESASTNQTSMYLCASWRVEAFFGQGTRLTVV.

The gene calls are TRBV6-2 or TRBV6-3 and TRBJ1-6, with D possibly TRBD1 on 6 matching bases. Germline V gene data show CDR1 as MNHEY and CDR2 as SVGEGT. V gave up 2 bases and J gave up 6 bases, with 14 bases separating them. CDR3 length: 16 residues. The CDR3 reads CASSYPPGHPNSPLHF. Here the CDR3 DNA reads TGTGCCAGCAGTTACCCGCCGGGACACCCTAATTCACCCCTCCACTTT.

This chain connects TRBV27 to TRBJ2-5; 10 nucleotides line up with TRBD2. This CDR3 comprises 17 residues. The V gene's germline CDR1 is MNHEY and CDR2 SMNVEV (reference sequence). The J segment lost 5 bases and the V segment lost 5 bases, leaving 14 bases of the junction unmatched. CDR3 sequence: CASSSGRAVVVRETQYF. The DNA for the CDR3 is TGTGCCAGCAGTAGCGGGAGGGCGGTTGTGGTCAGGGAGACCCAGTACTTC.

This chain joins TRBV19 and TRBJ2-7; D perhaps matches TRBD2 (6 bases). Trimming pared 4 bases from V and 2 bases from J, leaving 15 bases between. CDR1 and CDR2 (germline): LNHDA, SQIVND (reference sequence). This CDR3 comprises 15 residues. This CDR3 is CASSKPGLGTYEQYF. The CDR3 DNA is TGTGCCAGTAGTAAACCGGGACTGGGAACCTACGAGCAGTACTTC. The full variable domain, its missing parts supplied by reference TRBV19 and TRBJ2-7, is DGGITQSPKYLFRKEGQNVTLSCEQNLNHDAMYWYRQDPGQGLRLIYYSQIVNDFQKGDIAEGYSVSREKKESFPLTVTSAQKNPTAFYLCASSKPGLGTYEQYFGPGTRLTVT.

The gene calls are TRBV19 and TRBJ2-2; possible D gene TRBD1, 6 bases. CDR1 LNHDA and CDR2 SQIVND come from the germline V gene (reference sequence). The CDR3 consists of 14 residues. V was trimmed by 9 bases and J by 2 bases, leaving 13 bases between them. CDR3: CASSIQGNTGELFF. The CDR3 nucleotides read TGTGCCAGCTCCATACAGGGAAACACCGGGGAGCTGTTTTTT.

The rearrangement uses TRBV18 and TRBJ2-7; 9 nucleotides align to TRBD1. V lost 4 bases, J lost 5 bases, and 15 bases stayed unmatched. The germline CDR1 and CDR2 sequences are KGHSH and LQKENI. This CDR3 has 17 residues. The CDR3 DNA follows: TGTGCCAGCTCACAGCGTGGCCCCGGACAGGGGTTTCACGAGCAGTACTTC. The encoded protein is CASSQRGPGQGFHEQYF.

The chain couples TRBV5-1 to TRBJ2-7; D uncertain. The CDR3 extends over 15 amino acids. With 1 base removed from V and 7 bases from J, the gap between germline ends came to 18 bases. Germline-derived CDR1 and CDR2 are SGHRS and YFSETQ. The CDR3 protein is CASSLLGHLVGEQYF. DNA for the CDR3: TGCGCCAGCAGCTTGCTGGGCCACCTGGTTGGGGAGCAGTACTTC. Full variable domain (outside the CDR3, taken from reference TRBV5-1 and TRBJ2-7): KAGVTQTPRYLIKTRGQQVTLSCSPISGHRSVSWYQQTPGQGLQFLFEYFSETQRNKGNFPGRFSGRQFSNSRSEMNVSTLELGDSALYLCASSLLGHLVGEQYFGPGTRLTVT.

V is TRBV19 and J is TRBJ1-1, with 9 bases that match TRBD1. V gave up 5 bases and J gave up 4 bases; unmatched junction bases: 14. There are 17 residues in the CDR3. Germline loops: CDR1 LNHDA, CDR2 SQIVND (reference sequence). The CDR3 region has the DNA TGTGCCAGTAGTCCCACCGGGACAGGGTTTAGAGGCACTGAAGCTTTCTTT. This sequence encodes CASSPTGTGFRGTEAFF.

This clone was seen a single time. The chain links TRBV20-1 to TRBJ2-1; 12 positions match TRBD2. With V trimmed by 3 bases and J by 10 bases, 7 bases remained unmatched. The CDR3 is 14 residues long. Germline V gene sequence: CDR1 DFQATT, CDR2 SNEGSKA (reference sequence). Here the CDR3 DNA reads TGCAGTGCTAGTGAACTAGCGGGGGGTGGGGAGCAGTTCTTC. This gives the protein CSASELAGGGEQFF.

The chain uses TRBV12-3 or TRBV12-4 and TRBJ1-1; no definite D call. The germline V and J ends were trimmed by 5 bases and 5 bases, with 12 bases remaining between them. This CDR3 contains 13 residues. The chain's CDR3 is CASSSSSKTEAFF. CDR3 in DNA: TGTGCCAGCAGTAGCTCCTCGAAAACTGAAGCTTTCTTT.

This rearrangement joins TRBV7-3 to TRBJ2-5; D may be TRBD2 (5 bases). The CDR3 length is 13 residues. Trimming cost V 10 bases and J 0 bases, with 12 bases left between them. Germline values: CDR1 SGHTA, CDR2 FQGTGA. CDR3 residues: CATSPGYQETQYF. The CDR3, as DNA: TGTGCCACCTCGCCGGGGTACCAAGAGACCCAGTACTTC.

The chain is built from TRBV19 and TRBJ2-5; 10 nucleotides line up with TRBD2. CDR1 and CDR2 (germline): LNHDA, SQIVND (reference sequence). This CDR3 is built from 15 residues. Trimming took 7 bases from V and 4 from J; bases not matched to a gene: 9. CDR3 bases: TGTGCCAGTAATAGGGCTAGCGGGGGTTTAGAGACCCAGTACTTC. It encodes CASNRASGGLETQYF.

This chain joins TRBV5-5 and TRBJ2-3, with 9 bases fitting TRBD1. The germline CDR1 and CDR2 sequences are SGHKS and YYEKEE (reference sequence). J gave up 4 bases and V 3 bases, and 6 bases lay outside the gene matches. The CDR3 totals 15 residues. The CDR3 protein is CASSWGQGRADTQYF. As DNA, the CDR3 is TGTGCCAGCAGCTGGGGACAGGGTCGGGCAGATACGCAGTATTTT.

V usage is TRBV28 and J usage is TRBJ2-7; 9 bases match TRBD1. The CDR3 has 14 amino acids. The J segment lost 5 bases and the V segment lost 2 bases, leaving 4 bases of the junction unmatched. Germline V gene lookup returns CDR1 MDHEN and CDR2 SYDVKM. CDR3 in amino acids: CASSLGDRVNEQYF. In DNA, the CDR3 is TGTGCCAGCAGTTTAGGGGACAGGGTTAACGAGCAGTACTTC.

This clone was seen more than once but under ten times. V gene TRBV6-1 combines with J gene TRBJ1-5, with D uncertain. Deletions cut 2 bases from V and 1 base from J, with 12 bases between. The CDR3 covers 16 residues. Germline V gives CDR1 MNHNS, CDR2 SASEGT. This chain's CDR3 is CASSEMGPWSNQPQHF. DNA for the CDR3: TGTGCCAGCAGTGAAATGGGCCCCTGGAGCAATCAGCCCCAGCATTTT.

The sample holds one count of this clone. The genes are TRBV4-1 and TRBJ2-7, with D unresolved. Germline values: CDR1 MGHRA, CDR2 YSYEKL. The CDR3 spans 14 residues. Trimming removed 0 bases at V and 5 bases at J, with 11 bases between. CDR3 amino acids: CASSQDLSRDEQYF. The CDR3 DNA follows: TGCGCCAGCAGCCAAGATCTCTCCCGAGACGAGCAGTACTTC.

For this clone: The same CDR3 also results from other DNA sequences found in this sample. The chain recombines TRBV3-1 (or the pseudogene TRBV3-2) with TRBJ1-5; a possible D gene is TRBD1 (5 bases). This CDR3 spans 13 amino acids. V shed 2 bases and J shed 7 bases, with 9 bases lying between them. Germline CDR1 LGHDT, CDR2 YNNKEL (reference sequence). CDR3: CASSQSGGQPQHF. CDR3 sequence (DNA): TGTGCCAGCAGCCAAAGCGGGGGACAGCCCCAGCATTTT.

The chain joins TRBV19 to TRBJ1-1; D unclear. Germline assignment: CDR1 LNHDA and CDR2 SQIVND (reference sequence). The CDR3 has 13 amino acids. With 3 bases removed from V and 4 bases from J, the gap between germline ends came to 9 bases. In DNA form, the CDR3 reads TGTGCCAGTAGTATCACAGCTCTCACTGAAGCTTTCTTT. Its protein product is CASSITALTEAFF. The whole variable domain, remainder taken from reference TRBV19 and TRBJ1-1, is DGGITQSPKYLFRKEGQNVTLSCEQNLNHDAMYWYRQDPGQGLRLIYYSQIVNDFQKGDIAEGYSVSREKKESFPLTVTSAQKNPTAFYLCASSITALTEAFFGQGTRLTVV.